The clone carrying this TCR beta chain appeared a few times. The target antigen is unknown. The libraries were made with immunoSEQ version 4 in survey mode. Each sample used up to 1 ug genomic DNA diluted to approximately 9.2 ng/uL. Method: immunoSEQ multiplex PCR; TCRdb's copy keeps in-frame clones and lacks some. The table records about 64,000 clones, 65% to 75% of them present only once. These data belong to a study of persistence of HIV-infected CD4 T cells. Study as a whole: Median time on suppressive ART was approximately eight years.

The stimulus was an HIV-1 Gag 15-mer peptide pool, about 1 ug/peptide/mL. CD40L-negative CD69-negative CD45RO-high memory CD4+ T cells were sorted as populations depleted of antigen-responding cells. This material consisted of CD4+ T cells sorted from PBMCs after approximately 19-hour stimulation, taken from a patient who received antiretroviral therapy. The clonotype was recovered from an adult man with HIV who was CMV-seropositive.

The CDR3, as DNA: TGTGCCAGCAGCTTTGGGGGGGAAACCTACGAGCAGTACTTC. It translates to CASSFGGETYEQYF. The genes are TRBV5-6 and TRBJ2-7; 7 nucleotides agree with TRBD2. V was pared by 2 bases and J by 2 bases, with 4 bases of the junction left unmatched. CDR1 and CDR2 (germline): SGHDT, YYEEEE. The CDR3 runs 14 residues.